This T cell receptor beta chain was profiled in a study of blood T cell repertoires in COVID-19. The CDR3 consists of 15 residues. Germline values: CDR1 LGHNA, CDR2 YSLEER. V dropped 0 bases and J dropped 7 bases, with 10 bases sitting between them. Assay: immunoSEQ multiplex PCR; the TCRdb copy retains only in-frame clones and omits some. The sample holds 15,000 to 20,000 clones, about 89% seen once. Followed over time, Seattle patients had been enrolled while infection was active. V gene TRBV4-3 combines with J gene TRBJ1-6, with D tentatively TRBD1 (5 bases). The sample consisted of peripheral blood. The source of this sequence is a woman of 80 years or more with COVID-19, enrolled during active disease. The CDR3 DNA is TGCGCCAGCAGCCAAGATAGGCAGGGAAATTCACCCCTCCACTTT. It encodes CASSQDRQGNSPLHF.